These T cell receptor beta chains were read from a single sample in a study of somatic mutations in cytotoxic T cells in rheumatoid arthritis. Using immunoSEQ multiplex PCR, the repertoire was profiled, and TCRdb retains in-frame clones only, with some absent. The sample holds about 9,200 clones, about three quarters seen once. The sample comprised CD8+ T cells sorted from blood. The receptor set was obtained from an adult with rheumatoid arthritis. Both conserved end residues are part of each CDR3. Fields, in order: V gene, clone size, J gene, D gene, CDR3 protein, CDR3 DNA. The D gene is left open where the match is weak. Expanded clones are given a class, and other clones once, few, many or no size at all.

>TRBV6-4|once|TRBJ2-1|NA
CASSWGPNNEQFF
TGTGCCAGCAGTTGGGGCCCAAACAATGAGCAGTTCTTC
>TRBV28|once|TRBJ1-4|TRBD1
CASSRLGTDATNEKLFF
TGTGCCAGCAGTCGCCTTGGGACAGACGCAACTAATGAAAAACTGTTTTTT
>TRBV4-1|NA|TRBJ2-7|NA
CASSQPTGYEQYF
TGCGCCAGCAGCCAACCTACAGGCTACGAGCAGTACTTC
>TRBV14|NA|TRBJ1-2|TRBD1
CASSRVSGQLYGYTF
TGTGCCAGCAGCCGAGTATCGGGACAGCTCTATGGCTACACCTTC
>TRBV16|NA|TRBJ2-1|NA
CASSQSPGTLGFF
TGTGCCAGCAGCCAATCCCCAGGGACTCTTGGGTTCTTC
>TRBV9|once|TRBJ2-5|TRBD2
CASSSGTSDQETQYF
TGTGCCAGCAGCTCAGGGACTAGCGACCAAGAGACCCAGTACTTC
>TRBV30|NA|TRBJ2-3|TRBD1
CAWSVTGGFGDTQYF
TGTGCCTGGAGTGTTACAGGGGGCTTTGGAGATACGCAGTATTTT
>TRBV5-5|NA|TRBJ1-1|NA
CASSLDGLGVRTEAFF
TGTGCCAGCAGCTTGGACGGCTTAGGGGTGCGCACTGAAGCTTTCTTT
>TRBV10-3|NA|TRBJ2-5|NA
CAIKLGETQYF
TGTGCCATCAAATTAGGGGAGACCCAGTACTTC
>TRBV19|few|TRBJ2-7|TRBD1
CASSTRDRLTYEQYF
TGTGCCAGTAGTACCCGGGACAGGTTGACCTACGAGCAGTACTTC
>TRBV19|NA|TRBJ1-5|NA
CASSMGAQPQHF
TGTGCCAGTAGTATGGGGGCTCAGCCCCAGCATTTT
>TRBV28|NA|TRBJ2-4|TRBD1
CASSPDRGVNIQYF
TGTGCCAGCAGTCCCGACAGGGGAGTGAACATTCAGTACTTC
>TRBV5-8|NA|TRBJ2-7|NA
CASSLEGAGYEQYF
TGTGCCAGCAGCTTGGAAGGGGCGGGCTACGAGCAGTACTTC
>TRBV4-2|NA|TRBJ2-5|NA
CASSQDWAGLQETQYF
TGTGCCAGCAGCCAAGACTGGGCGGGACTGCAAGAGACCCAGTACTTC
>TRBV7-9|NA|TRBJ2-3|TRBD2
CASREAGTSTDTQYF
TGTGCCAGCAGGGAAGCGGGGACTAGCACAGATACGCAGTATTTT
>TRBV5-1|NA|TRBJ2-6|NA
CASSLVGVLSGANVLTF
TGCGCCAGCAGCTTGGTTGGGGTACTCTCTGGGGCCAACGTCCTGACTTTC
>TRBV6-5|NA|TRBJ2-7|TRBD2
CASSYIVGGNEQYF
TGTGCCAGCAGTTATATCGTGGGGGGGAACGAGCAGTACTTC
>TRBV2|NA|TRBJ2-7|NA
CASRGHEQYF
TGTGCCAGCAGGGGACACGAGCAGTACTTC
>TRBV19|NA|TRBJ1-1|NA
CASRKWGGTEAFF
TGTGCCAGTAGGAAGTGGGGGGGTACGGAGGCTTTCTTT
>TRBV6-5|NA|TRBJ2-5|NA
CASSLRQQETQYF
TGTGCCAGCAGTTTACGCCAGCAAGAGACCCAGTACTTC
>TRBV30|NA|TRBJ2-2|NA
CAWSVGDTGELFF
TGTGCCTGGAGTGTGGGGGACACCGGGGAGCTGTTTTTT
>TRBV9|NA|TRBJ1-1|NA
CASSVGALHPEAFF
TGTGCCAGCAGCGTAGGGGCTCTCCACCCTGAAGCTTTCTTT
>TRBV14|NA|TRBJ2-1|NA
CASSQESGFHNEQFF
TGTGCCAGCAGCCAAGAAAGCGGGTTCCACAATGAGCAGTTCTTC
>TRBV6-1|medium-sized|TRBJ2-2|NA
CASSEAVAHPGELFF
TGTGCCAGCAGTGAAGCGGTGGCACATCCCGGGGAGCTGTTTTTT
>TRBV6-1|once|TRBJ2-7|TRBD2
CASSEVSGSSYEQYF
TGTGCCAGCAGTGAAGTTAGCGGGAGCTCCTACGAGCAGTACTTC
>TRBV4-1|NA|TRBJ1-5|NA
CASSQGGGAEGNQPQHF
TGCGCCAGCAGCCAGGGAGGGGGGGCCGAGGGCAATCAGCCCCAGCATTTT
>TRBV9|NA|TRBJ2-7|TRBD2
CASSDRTSGYEQYF
TGTGCCAGCAGCGACCGGACTAGCGGCTACGAGCAGTACTTC
>TRBV6-5|NA|TRBJ2-1|TRBD1
CASSRDRDEQFF
TGTGCCAGCAGCCGAGACAGGGATGAGCAGTTCTTC
>TRBV27|NA|TRBJ2-1|NA
CASSLSGVNEQFF
TGTGCCAGCAGTTTATCGGGAGTCAATGAGCAGTTCTTC
>TRBV7-9|few|TRBJ1-1|NA
CASSPPTDVAEAFF
TGTGCCAGCAGCCCACCAACGGACGTAGCTGAAGCTTTCTTT
>TRBV4-1|NA|TRBJ1-1|NA
CASSQGGGSGTEAFF
TGCGCCAGCAGCCAAGGGGGGGGGTCGGGCACTGAAGCTTTCTTT
>TRBV4-1|NA|TRBJ1-4|NA
CASTEADSPNEKLFF
TGCGCCAGCACCGAAGCGGACAGTCCTAATGAAAAACTGTTTTTT
>TRBV6-1|medium-sized|TRBJ2-7|NA
CASSDGDYEQYF
TGTGCCAGCAGTGACGGGGACTACGAGCAGTACTTC
>TRBV7-6|NA|TRBJ2-7|TRBD2
CASSFPSGGAEGEQYF
TGTGCCAGCAGCTTTCCTAGCGGGGGGGCGGAGGGCGAGCAGTACTTC
>TRBV19|NA|TRBJ2-1|TRBD1
CASSIVGTGNNEQFF
TGTGCCAGTAGTATAGTCGGGACAGGGAACAATGAGCAGTTCTTC
>TRBV29-1|once|TRBJ2-7|TRBD2
CSVRTSGSYEQYF
TGCAGCGTGAGGACTAGTGGTTCCTACGAGCAGTACTTC
>TRBV27|NA|TRBJ2-1|NA
CASSPPLTRPLNNEQFF
TGTGCCAGCAGTCCCCCCCTAACCAGGCCCCTAAACAATGAGCAGTTCTTC
>TRBV7-2|NA|TRBJ2-1|TRBD2
CASSYGSGRGNNEQFF
TGTGCCAGCAGCTACGGCAGCGGGAGGGGTAACAATGAGCAGTTCTTC
>TRBV15|few|TRBJ2-1|NA
CATGGQGASNEQFF
TGTGCCACGGGGGGGCAGGGGGCTAGCAATGAGCAGTTCTTC
>TRBV9|once|TRBJ2-4|TRBD1
CASSPRDRGTKNIQYF
TGTGCCAGCAGCCCTCGGGACAGGGGGACAAAAAACATTCAGTACTTC
>TRBV11-3|NA|TRBJ2-1|NA
CASSQRGNNEQFF
TGTGCCAGCAGCCAAAGGGGCAACAATGAGCAGTTCTTC
>TRBV25-1|NA|TRBJ2-7|TRBD1
CASRRDRAYEQYF
TGTGCCAGCAGGCGAGACAGGGCTTACGAGCAGTACTTC
>TRBV27|NA|TRBJ2-7|TRBD1
CASSSTGTYEQYF
TGTGCCAGCAGTTCGACAGGGACCTACGAGCAGTACTTC
>TRBV29-1|NA|TRBJ2-7|TRBD2
CSVGLAGGPEQYF
TGCAGCGTTGGACTAGCGGGAGGACCCGAGCAGTACTTC
>TRBV30|NA|TRBJ2-2|NA
CAWSAVKPGWELFF
TGTGCCTGGAGCGCAGTTAAACCTGGGTGGGAGCTGTTTTTT
>TRBV15|NA|TRBJ2-3|NA
CATSREPIFRLLGVTDTQYF
TGTGCCACCAGCAGAGAGCCCATCTTCCGGCTGCTGGGGGTCACAGATACGCAGTATTTT
>TRBV14|NA|TRBJ1-2|NA
CASSLGQSGYTF
TGTGCCAGCAGCCTAGGACAGTCTGGCTACACCTTC
>TRBV27|NA|TRBJ1-3|TRBD1
CASSSGQGLYGNTIYF
TGTGCCAGCAGTTCGGGACAGGGGTTGTATGGAAACACCATATATTTT
>TRBV6-5|NA|TRBJ2-7|NA
CASSYSGSAAYEQYF
TGTGCCAGCAGTTACTCTGGAAGTGCCGCCTACGAGCAGTACTTC